This TCR beta chain was sequenced during a study of T cell responses to AZD1222 COVID-19 vaccine. On this clone: Its antigen is not known.

Sequenced by immunoSEQ multiplex PCR; TCRdb stores in-frame clones only, minus some. Here the sample spans some 200,000 clones, roughly 92% being singletons. Study outcomes and limitations: White British ancestry dominated among donors, who included more females, and clonal diversity was possibly underestimated. Repertoire sampling was restricted to post-peak T cell response timepoints.

Germline CDR1 MNHEY, CDR2 SVGAGI. The CDR3 totals 15 residues. V was pared by 2 bases and J by 14 bases, with 10 bases of the junction left unmatched. The V call is TRBV6-5, the J call TRBJ1-6; 9 bases fit TRBD1. This clonotype originated in an adult who received the AZD1222 COVID-19 vaccine. Sequenced here: peripheral blood, sampled 28 days after the second AZD1222 dose. This chain's CDR3 is CASSYETGGQASLHF. The CDR3 DNA reads as TGTGCCAGCAGTTACGAGACAGGGGGTCAAGCATCCCTCCACTTT.